The count of the clone carrying this T cell receptor (beta chain) is one. No antigen is known for it. The record originates from a study of graft-versus-host responses after intestinal transplantation. Study-level information: Induction with anti-thymocyte globulin, then tacrolimus and steroids for about 3 years, was given to all recipients.

Notes on the study in general: Early after transplant, HvG clones declined as circulating GvH clones peaked.

Only in-frame clones appear in the TCRdb table, and some are missing; sequencing was by immunoSEQ multiplex PCR. The table includes 55,000 to 70,000 clones, around 90% detected once. Per germline, CDR1 SGHRS and CDR2 YFSETQ. J was trimmed by 3 bases and V by 1 base; bases with no gene match: 3. This CDR3 comprises 14 residues. This sample comprised PBMCs, obtained around 120 days after intestinal transplantation. V is TRBV5-1 and J is TRBJ2-7; TRBD1 aligns across 8 bases. This sequence originates from a human patient who received an intestinal transplant, so some T cells may come from the graft donor. The CDR3 is CASSLLGTGYEQYF. The DNA of the CDR3 is TGCGCCAGCAGCTTGCTCGGGACAGGCTACGAGCAGTACTTC.